The clone carrying this T cell receptor beta chain appeared a few times. The CDR3 is 16 residues long. V dropped 0 bases and J dropped 4 bases, with 15 bases sitting between them. Germline V lookup: CDR1 GTSNPN, CDR2 SVGIG (reference sequence). This record comes from a study of breast tumors, draining lymph nodes, adjacent tissues. Breast cancer patients provided tissue from their axillary draining lymph nodes. TCRdb used MiXCR to reprocess the multiplex PCR reads, holding one entry per CDR3 protein. The sample has about 140,000 distinct CDR3 sequences, approximately 20% seen once. The sequence derives from a female donor with breast cancer. Some clones in this sample may be carry-over from other donors' samples. The chain carries TRBV30 and TRBJ2-2; D is ambiguous. Specimen: axillary lymph node tissue. CDR3 in DNA: TGTGCCTGGAGTGTACTGAGGCAGAGGAGCACCGGGGAGCTGTTTTTT. Encoded protein: CAWSVLRQRSTGELFF. Full variable domain (outside the CDR3, taken from reference TRBV30 and TRBJ2-2): SQTIHQWPATLVQPVGSPLSLECTVEGTSNPNLYWYRQAAGRGLQLLFYSVGIGQISSEVPQNLSASRPQDRQFILSSKKLLLSDSGFYLCAWSVLRQRSTGELFFGEGSRLTVL.